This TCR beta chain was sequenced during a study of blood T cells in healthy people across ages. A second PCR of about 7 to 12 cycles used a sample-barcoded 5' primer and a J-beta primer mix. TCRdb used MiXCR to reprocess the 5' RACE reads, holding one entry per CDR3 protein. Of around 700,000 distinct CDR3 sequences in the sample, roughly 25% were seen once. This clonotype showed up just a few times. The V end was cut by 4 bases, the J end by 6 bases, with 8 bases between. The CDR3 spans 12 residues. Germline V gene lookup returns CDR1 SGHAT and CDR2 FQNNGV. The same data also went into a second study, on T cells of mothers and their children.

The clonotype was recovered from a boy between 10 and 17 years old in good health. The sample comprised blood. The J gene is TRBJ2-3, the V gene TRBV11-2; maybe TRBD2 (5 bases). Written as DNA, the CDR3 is TGTGCCAGCAGCTCGGACTCTGATACGCAGTATTTT. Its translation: CASSSDSDTQYF.